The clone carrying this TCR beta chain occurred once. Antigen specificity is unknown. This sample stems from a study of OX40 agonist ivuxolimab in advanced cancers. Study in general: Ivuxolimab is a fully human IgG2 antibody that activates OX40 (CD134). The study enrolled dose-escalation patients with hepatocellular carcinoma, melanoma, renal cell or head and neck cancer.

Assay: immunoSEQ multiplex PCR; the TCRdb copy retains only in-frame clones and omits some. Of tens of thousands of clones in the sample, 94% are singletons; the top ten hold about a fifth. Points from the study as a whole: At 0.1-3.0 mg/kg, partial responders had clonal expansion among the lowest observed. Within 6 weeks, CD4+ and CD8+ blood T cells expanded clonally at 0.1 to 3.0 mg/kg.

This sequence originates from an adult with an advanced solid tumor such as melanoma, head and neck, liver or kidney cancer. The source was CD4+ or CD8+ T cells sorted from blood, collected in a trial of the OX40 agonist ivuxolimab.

Here the CDR3 DNA reads TGTGCCAGCAGCGTCGACGGGACCATCTACACCTTC. Translating gives CASSVDGTIYTF. The V and J genes are TRBV9 and TRBJ1-2; D is possibly TRBD1 (5 bases). The CDR3 sequence is 12 residues long. CDR1 SGDLS and CDR2 YYNGEE come from the germline V gene. The V end was cut by 2 bases, the J end by 10 bases, with 12 bases between.